Listed below are T cell receptor beta chains from one sample, sequenced in a study of T-cell reconstitution after alpha-beta-depleted transplantation in children. Each CDR3 protein is one row after TCRdb ran MiXCR on the PCR reads. The repertoire holds about 830,000 distinct CDR3 sequences, about 16% seen once, with around 4.5% in the top ten. The material was PBMCs, mostly from graft donor cells, obtained 360 days after TCRalphabeta/CD19-depleted stem cell transplant. Every receptor here comes from a male patient aged 10 to 17 who had a stem cell transplant for acute lymphoblastic leukemia, so the T cells may come from the graft donor. CDR3s include the opening cysteine and the closing phenylalanine or tryptophan. Fields, in order: V gene, J gene, CDR3 protein.

>TRBV7-9|TRBJ1-1
CASSPRFIAGNTEAFF
>TRBV7-6|TRBJ2-7
CASSADAGLLAYEQYF
>TRBV5-8|TRBJ2-4
CASTLGGFLAKNIQYF
>TRBV12-3/TRBV12-4|TRBJ1-5
CASSFPYEQPQHF
>TRBV11-3|TRBJ2-1
CASSLGASANEQFF
>TRBV6-1|TRBJ1-1
CASSVGPTLNTEAFF
>TRBV10-3|TRBJ2-7
CATARAGEQYF
>TRBV7-3|TRBJ2-3
CASSLLHALDSGRTDTQYF
>TRBV5-1|TRBJ2-7
CASSPETVNYEQYF
>TRBV9|TRBJ2-7
CASSARGGVHEQYF
>TRBV13|TRBJ1-6
CASSFKNSPLHF
>TRBV5-6|TRBJ2-3
CASSFPGLAVPDTQYF
>TRBV5-1|TRBJ2-3
CASSGIRDRGRDTQYF
>TRBV4-2|TRBJ1-1
CASSQTGPDTEAFF
>TRBV7-8|TRBJ1-5
CASSSQGDQPQHF
>TRBV18|TRBJ2-1
CASSPHQNEQFF
>TRBV7-9|TRBJ2-7
CASSLMRVDIYEQYF
>TRBV11-2|TRBJ2-2
CASSPRQGGGGELFF
>TRBV5-1|TRBJ2-7
CASSPLDREAGHEQYF
>TRBV5-1|TRBJ2-2
CASSLARGVGANTGELFF
>TRBV6-1|TRBJ2-6
CASSPTGSLSSGANVLTF
>TRBV10-3|TRBJ2-7
CAISESMISYEQYF
>TRBV12-3/TRBV12-4|TRBJ1-3
CATEWGAINTIYF
>TRBV5-1|TRBJ1-5
CASSLDPWKPYQPQHF
>TRBV11-2|TRBJ1-1
CASSTRTGNTEAFF
>TRBV25-1|TRBJ2-7
CASSEYGQVLVYF
>TRBV20-1|TRBJ2-1
CSAGPGLAGMIRSYNEQFF
>TRBV5-1|TRBJ2-5
CASSLDAGAGKTQYF
>TRBV18|TRBJ2-1
CASSPQASYNEQFF
>TRBV7-2|TRBJ2-7
CASSLGATLAYEQYF
>TRBV20-1|TRBJ2-7
CSASGRAPEQYF
>TRBV6-1|TRBJ2-7
CASTSRGSVLTYEQYF
>TRBV10-1|TRBJ2-2
CAALDANTGELFF
>TRBV5-1|TRBJ2-5
CASSSGTSGPWAQYF
>TRBV29-1|TRBJ1-4
CSVEKEGRPEKLFF
>TRBV29-1|TRBJ2-3
CSGSHNTQYF
>TRBV5-1|TRBJ2-3
CASSSTTSGRLGGTDTQYF
>TRBV5-1|TRBJ2-7
CASSWASGTPSYEQYF
>TRBV15|TRBJ1-2
CATSRAPTPGNYGYTF
>TRBV5-1|TRBJ2-1
CASSFLTTSEQFF
>TRBV4-1|TRBJ2-7
CASSQVGGWRYEQYF
>TRBV29-1|TRBJ2-1
CSAERVGSYNEQFF
>TRBV24-1|TRBJ2-3
CATSETGGGTSTDTQYF
>TRBV4-1|TRBJ2-2
CASSQATGGELFF
>TRBV10-3|TRBJ2-1
CAIRPARSYNEQFF
>TRBV13|TRBJ2-5
CASSTRTGTLQETQYF
>TRBV5-1|TRBJ2-6
CASSAQTGAGANVLTF
>TRBV5-1|TRBJ2-7
CASSSLAGAGGYEQYF
>TRBV5-1|TRBJ1-5
CASSLKGSEPQHF
>TRBV14|TRBJ2-1
CASSQASPIYPIYNEQFF